Below are 18 T cell receptor beta chains sequenced from a single sample in a study of human T cells and chemical hapten exposure. Time point given: pre-sensitization, week 0. Treatment of the sample: therapeutic diphenylcyclopropenone sensitization with weekly scalp DPC. TCRdb re-derived calls from the RACE reads in MiXCR, one entry per CDR3 protein. The sample holds tens of thousands of distinct CDR3 sequences; around 9.6% are singletons and the top ten take approximately 3.8%. This sample comprised whole blood, obtained in connection with sensitization to the hapten diphenylcyclopropenone (DPC). The source of these receptors is a woman aged 40 to 49 with alopecia areata. Some clones in this sample may be carry-over from other donors' samples.

This clonotype was picked up many times. This chain joins TRBV6-2 or TRBV6-3 and TRBJ1-1; D is unresolved. The CDR3 sequence is 15 residues long. Germline V gene data show CDR1 as MNHEY and CDR2 as SVGEGT. V lost 5 bases, J lost 0 bases, and 13 bases lay in between. The CDR3 is CASSHSRELNTEAFF. CDR3 DNA sequence: TGTGCCAGCAGTCACAGCCGGGAGTTGAACACTGAAGCTTTCTTT.

CDR3 DNA: TGTGCCAGCAGCGGCCCAAGGGATGAGCAGTACTTC. As protein: CASSGPRDEQYF. V gene TRBV6-1 combines with J gene TRBJ2-7; unclear D gene. The CDR3 length is 12 residues. The germline V and J ends were trimmed by 6 bases and 7 bases, with 13 bases remaining between them. Germline V gene data show CDR1 as MNHNS and CDR2 as SASEGT.

This clonotype appeared many times. The V and J genes are TRBV7-2 and TRBJ1-2; D gene ambiguous. CDR3 size: 13 residues. Trimming shortened V by 1 base and J by 4 bases, and 7 bases separated the two germline ends. Germline assignment: CDR1 SGHTA and CDR2 FQGNSA. This CDR3 reads CASSLETGYGYTF. CDR3 bases: TGTGCCAGCAGCTTAGAGACCGGCTATGGCTACACCTTC.

This clonotype was counted ten times or more. The chain employs TRBV6-6 and TRBJ1-5; D unclear. The germline CDR1 and CDR2 sequences are MNHNY and SVGAGI (reference sequence). V was shortened by 0 bases and J by 5 bases, with 8 bases between the two germline ends. The CDR3 covers 14 residues. The CDR3 here is CASSYSAGHQPQHF. The CDR3 DNA is TGTGCCAGCAGTTACTCAGCTGGGCATCAGCCCCAGCATTTT.

This chain connects TRBV2 to TRBJ2-3; perhaps TRBD1 as D (6 bases). The V end lost 10 bases, the J end lost 4 bases, and 15 bases lay between the germline ends. Germline V CDR1 and CDR2: SNHLY, FYNNEI. The CDR3 totals 13 residues. The CDR3 sequence: CATSQGLADTQYF. Written as DNA, the CDR3 is TGTGCCACCTCCCAGGGGTTGGCAGATACGCAGTATTTT.

This clonotype occurred a few times. The gene calls are TRBV29-1 and TRBJ2-7; D might be TRBD2 (6 bases). The CDR3 sequence is 12 residues long. The V and J ends lost 3 bases and 6 bases respectively, with 12 bases between them. Germline lookup yields CDR1 SQVTM and CDR2 ANQGSEA. CDR3 sequence reads: CSVEGGDREQYF. The CDR3 DNA follows: TGCAGCGTTGAGGGGGGTGATCGCGAGCAGTACTTC.

This clonotype was observed many times. The CDR3 is CASSRSTRDTEAFF. CDR3 DNA sequence: TGTGCCAGCAGCCGATCCACCCGGGACACTGAAGCTTTCTTT. This chain links TRBV6-5 with TRBJ1-1; D gene uncertain. The CDR3 has 14 amino acids. Germline V lookup: CDR1 MNHEY, CDR2 SVGAGI. V shed 6 bases and J shed 3 bases, with 14 bases lying between them.

The chain is built from TRBV7-9 and TRBJ2-1; 15 bases fit TRBD2. V shed 3 bases, J shed 4 bases, and the junction held 10 bases outside the gene matches. The CDR3 is made up of 19 amino acids. CDR1 and CDR2 from the germline V gene are SEHNR and FQNEAQ (reference sequence). The CDR3 bases are TGTGCCAGCAGCTTCACCGGACTAGCGGGGGGGTCCCTATACAATGAGCAGTTCTTC. As protein: CASSFTGLAGGSLYNEQFF.

This clonotype has at least ten counts. The V gene is TRBV19, the J gene TRBJ2-2, with 8 bases lining up with TRBD2. Unmatched junction bases numbered 4, after V lost 1 base and J lost 3 bases. The germline gives CDR1 LNHDA, CDR2 SQIVND (reference sequence). There are 16 residues in the CDR3. CDR3 DNA sequence: TGTGCCAGTAGTATAGGCAGCGGGGGTTACACCGGGGAGCTGTTTTTT. Its protein product is CASSIGSGGYTGELFF.

CDR3 DNA sequence: TGCAGCGTCCGGGCGACAGATACGCAGTATTTT. Its translation: CSVRATDTQYF. The chain recombines TRBV29-1 with TRBJ2-3; D gene ambiguous. CDR1 and CDR2 (germline): SQVTM, ANQGSEA. The CDR3 extends over 11 amino acids. Between the trimmed V and J ends, which lost 6 bases and 3 bases, there was a span of 7 bases.

This clonotype was detected ten times or more. The chain links TRBV5-1 to TRBJ1-5, with D uncertain. V gave up 4 bases and J gave up 5 bases, with 13 bases separating them. The CDR3 is 14 residues long. Germline V CDR1 and CDR2: SGHRS, YFSETQ. The CDR3 coding sequence is TGCGCCAGCAGCCCCGACACCCCGGATCAGCCCCAGCATTTT. Protein sequence: CASSPDTPDQPQHF.

The V gene is TRBV4-1, the J gene TRBJ1-2; D is perhaps TRBD1 (5 bases). The V and J ends lost 0 bases and 4 bases respectively, with 15 bases between them. Germline V gives CDR1 MGHRA, CDR2 YSYEKL. The CDR3 consists of 16 residues. CDR3 nucleotide sequence: TGCGCCAGCAGCCAAGATGATAGCCGTGGGGGCTATGGCTACACCTTC. Encoded protein: CASSQDDSRGGYGYTF.

This clonotype has more than one count but fewer than ten. The chain joins TRBV4-3 to TRBJ2-4; tentatively, D is TRBD2 (5 bases). V shed 4 bases and J shed 1 base, with 11 bases lying between them. CDR1 and CDR2 from the germline V gene are LGHNA and YSLEER. The CDR3 is 15 residues long. Written as DNA, the CDR3 is TGCGCCAGCAGCCCCCGAGAGGGTGCCAAAAACATTCAGTACTTC. Translating gives CASSPREGAKNIQYF.

This clonotype has a count of ten or more. The chain recombines TRBV6-2 or TRBV6-3 with TRBJ1-1; D is unresolved. The CDR3 is 17 amino acids. The V gene lost 6 bases and the J gene lost 4 bases, with 24 bases spanning the gap. Germline assignment: CDR1 MNHEY and CDR2 SVGEGT. DNA for the CDR3: TGTGCCAGCAGCTACAACGGTTGGGAAGGGAAGAGCACTGAAGCTTTCTTT. Its protein product is CASSYNGWEGKSTEAFF.

This clonotype was seen at least ten times. The chain couples TRBV6-6 to TRBJ1-5; the D is unclear. The germline gives CDR1 MNHNY, CDR2 SVGAGI (reference sequence). V lost 6 bases, J lost 2 bases, and 11 bases lay in between. This CDR3 contains 14 residues. The CDR3 loop reads CASSAWGGNQPQHF. Here the CDR3 DNA reads TGTGCCAGCAGCGCCTGGGGAGGCAATCAGCCCCAGCATTTT.

This clonotype came up many times. The chain carries TRBV5-1 and TRBJ2-1; tentative D call: TRBD1 (6 bases). Trimming cost V 0 bases and J 4 bases, with 14 bases left between them. Looked up from germline, CDR1 is SGHRS and CDR2 is YFSETQ. CDR3 length: 16 residues. The CDR3 region has the DNA TGCGCCAGCAGCTTGGGAGAGGACAGCCTATACAATGAGCAGTTCTTC. Its translation is CASSLGEDSLYNEQFF.

This clonotype was observed a handful of times. The V and J genes are TRBV18 and TRBJ1-2; D gene ambiguous. This CDR3 comprises 17 residues. Deletions cut 4 bases from V and 7 bases from J, with 25 bases between. Germline V lookup: CDR1 KGHSH, CDR2 LQKENI. CDR3 DNA sequence: TGTGCCAGCTCACTCGTGGCTAATGAGGGAGGATACGCTGGCTACACCTTC. Protein product: CASSLVANEGGYAGYTF.

In this sample, this clonotype turned up many times. The rearrangement joins TRBV19 to TRBJ1-5, with no clear D. V lost 9 bases and J lost 0, with 9 bases in between. In germline, CDR1 is LNHDA, CDR2 SQIVND (reference sequence). CDR3 size: 13 residues. CDR3 sequence reads: CASTGYSNQPQHF. The CDR3 nucleotides read TGTGCCAGCACGGGCTATAGCAATCAGCCCCAGCATTTT.